Below, 28 T cell receptor beta chains from the same sample are listed, as sequenced in a study of early T cells in non-severe SARS-CoV-2 infection. TCRdb passed the 5' RACE reads through MiXCR, listing each CDR3 protein once. This sample carries about 52,000 distinct CDR3 sequences, over 7% of them seen once, and the ten largest clones take about a tenth. The sample was whole blood. The receptor source for this set is an adult who was a healthcare worker with PCR-confirmed SARS-CoV-2 infection or an uninfected control (not recorded which).

This clonotype was counted between two and nine times. The chain employs TRBV29-1 and TRBJ2-1; D unresolved. In germline, CDR1 is SQVTM, CDR2 ANQGSEA. V lost 6 bases, J lost 9 bases, and 9 bases lay in between. This CDR3 has 10 amino acids. The CDR3 here is CSVRDLEQFF. In DNA, the CDR3 is TGCAGCGTGCGTGACCTTGAGCAGTTCTTC.

This clonotype was recorded many times. The V call is TRBV13, the J call TRBJ1-1; D call uncertain. The V and J ends lost 0 bases and 6 bases respectively, with 11 bases between them. The CDR3 sequence is 14 residues long. CDR1 is PRHDT, CDR2 FYEKMQ, per germline (reference sequence). This CDR3 is CASSLGLTGPEAFF. For the CDR3, the DNA is TGTGCCAGCAGCTTAGGCCTTACCGGGCCTGAAGCTTTCTTT.

The V gene is TRBV3-1, the J gene TRBJ1-1, with 9 bases identical to TRBD1. V was clipped by 0 bases and J by 11 bases; unmatched bases: 4. The CDR3 is 13 residues long. Germline lookup yields CDR1 LGHDT and CDR2 YNNKEL (reference sequence). The CDR3 coding sequence is TGTGCCAGCAGCCAAGATTCCGGGACAGGGGCTTTCTTT. Translation gives CASSQDSGTGAFF.

This clonotype was detected ten times or more. V and J are TRBV7-2 and TRBJ2-7; the match to TRBD1 covers 11 bases. The CDR3 spans 16 residues. Per germline, CDR1 SGHTA and CDR2 FQGNSA. After removal of 6 bases from V and 1 base from J, the junction contained 8 bases not matched to a gene. CDR3 nucleotide sequence: TGTGCCAGCAGTTCCTGGGGGGACAGGGGGTCCTACGAGCAGTACTTC. Translation: CASSSWGDRGSYEQYF.

This clonotype was recorded at least ten times. This chain joins TRBV7-3 and TRBJ2-5; D might be TRBD1 or TRBD2, each matching 6 bases. Germline CDR1 and CDR2: SGHTA and FQGTGA. The V gene lost 2 bases and the J gene lost 2 bases, with 9 bases spanning the gap. This CDR3 is 14 amino acids long. The CDR3 spells CASSLGGGQETQYF. The CDR3 nucleotides read TGTGCCAGCAGCTTAGGAGGGGGGCAAGAGACCCAGTACTTC.

This clonotype was detected many times. The chain couples TRBV6-5 to TRBJ1-6; D gene unclear. V lost 2 bases and J lost 4, with 6 bases in between. This CDR3 is 14 amino acids long. Germline values: CDR1 MNHEY, CDR2 SVGAGI. The CDR3 DNA is TGTGCCAGCAGTTACGAAGGTTATAATTCACCCCTCCACTTT. It translates to CASSYEGYNSPLHF.

This clonotype was seen many times. The chain links TRBV6-5 to TRBJ2-7; a weak D match, TRBD1 (6 bases). This CDR3 is built from 13 residues. V lost 5 bases to trimming and J lost 6 bases, with 14 bases between them. Germline assignment: CDR1 MNHEY and CDR2 SVGAGI. The DNA of the CDR3 is TGTGCCAGCAGTGACGCGAACAGGGTCGAGCAGTACTTC. This translates into CASSDANRVEQYF.

This clonotype was seen just once. Mismatch with germline at one junction end may stem from a read error. The chain couples TRBV4-2 to TRBJ2-3, with D maybe TRBD1 (6 bases). CDR1 and CDR2 (germline): LGHNA, YNFKEQ. This CDR3 region has 17 residues. The CDR3 nucleotides read TGTGCCTGCAGCCAAGATCCACAGGGTGGGCCCACAGATACGCAGTATTTT. This encodes CACSQDPQGGPTDTQYF.

In this sample, this clonotype turned up many times. For the CDR3, the DNA is TGCAGTGCTAGAGATAGCCCCGGGACTAGCGTGACCTACGAGCAGTACTTC. This sequence encodes CSARDSPGTSVTYEQYF. The chain employs TRBV20-1 and TRBJ2-7; TRBD2 agrees at 10 bases. The CDR3 length is 17 residues. The germline gives CDR1 DFQATT, CDR2 SNEGSKA (reference sequence). V shed 0 bases and J 2 bases; nucleotides not matched to a gene: 10.

This clonotype was observed at least ten times. The chain carries TRBV11-2 and TRBJ2-1, with D unclear. Trimming pared 1 base from V and 5 bases from J, leaving 12 bases between. The CDR3 is 15 residues long. Germline CDR1 is SGHAT and CDR2 is FQNNGV. The CDR3 region is CASSLGSGEHNEQFF. Written as DNA, the CDR3 is TGTGCCAGCAGCTTAGGTTCTGGAGAGCACAATGAGCAGTTCTTC.

This clonotype was seen ten or more times. The chain links TRBV9 to TRBJ1-2; D remains ambiguous. This CDR3 is 13 amino acids long. Trimming pared 3 bases from V and 10 bases from J, leaving 16 bases between. Germline-derived CDR1 and CDR2 are SGDLS and YYNGEE. The CDR3 DNA reads TGTGCCAGCAGCGCCGAGTTCGACCAGGCCTACACCTTC. The encoded protein is CASSAEFDQAYTF.

V is TRBV10-2 and J is TRBJ2-5, with D possibly matching TRBD1 (5 bases). The CDR3 consists of 14 residues. The V end was cut by 7 bases, the J end by 4 bases, with 16 bases between. Per germline, CDR1 WSHSY and CDR2 SAAADI. CDR3: CASTSTTGGETQYF. The DNA for the CDR3 is TGCGCCAGCACCTCAACAACAGGTGGAGAGACCCAGTACTTC.

The chain combines TRBV4-2 with TRBJ1-4; D gene unclear. V was cut by 5 bases and J by 8 bases, with 12 bases left in between. Germline lookup yields CDR1 LGHNA and CDR2 YNFKEQ. CDR3 length: 13 amino acids. This CDR3 is CASSFAGREKLFF. For the CDR3, the DNA is TGTGCCAGCAGCTTTGCAGGTCGAGAAAAACTGTTTTTT.

This clonotype was recorded many times. The chain links TRBV7-3 to TRBJ2-5; 10 bases map to TRBD2. V dropped 10 bases and J dropped 1; count of bases not matched to a gene: 6. From germline, CDR1 is SGHTA and CDR2 FQGTGA. The CDR3 is 14 amino acids. CDR3 DNA sequence: TGTGCCATGGGAAGCGGGAGGGCCCAAGAGACCCAGTACTTC. As protein: CAMGSGRAQETQYF.

This clonotype was observed many times. V usage is TRBV7-9 and J usage is TRBJ1-3; D is unclear. The CDR3 contains 14 residues. The V end lost 1 base, the J end lost 1 base, and 5 bases lay between the germline ends. Germline loops: CDR1 SEHNR, CDR2 FQNEAQ (reference sequence). The CDR3 loop is CASSLVGSGNTIYF. In DNA, the CDR3 is TGTGCCAGCAGCTTAGTAGGGTCTGGAAACACCATATATTTT. The full variable domain, with the rest looked up from reference TRBV7-9 and TRBJ1-3, is DTGVSQNPRHKITKRGQNVTFRCDPISEHNRLYWYRQTLGQGPEFLTYFQNEAQLEKSRLLSDRFSAERPKGSFSTLEIQRTEQGDSAMYLCASSLVGSGNTIYFGEGSWLTVV.

This clonotype was picked up many times. The rearrangement uses TRBV5-1 and TRBJ1-2, with 11 bases fitting TRBD1. V shed 4 bases and J 3 bases; nucleotides not matched to a gene: 2. The CDR3 sequence is 14 residues long. Germline CDR1 reads SGHRS; CDR2 reads YFSETQ. The CDR3 nucleotides read TGCGCCAGCAGCCCGGGACAGGGGGACTATGGCTACACCTTC. It encodes CASSPGQGDYGYTF. Looking up the rest from reference TRBV5-1 and TRBJ1-2 gives the full variable domain: KAGVTQTPRYLIKTRGQQVTLSCSPISGHRSVSWYQQTPGQGLQFLFEYFSETQRNKGNFPGRFSGRQFSNSRSEMNVSTLELGDSALYLCASSPGQGDYGYTFGSGTRLTVV.

In its sample, this clonotype is medium-sized. The chain couples TRBV7-6 to TRBJ2-6; D tentatively fits TRBD1 or TRBD2 (5 bases each). The germline CDR1 and CDR2 sequences are SGHVS and FNYEAQ. The V end was cut by 8 bases, the J end by 0 bases, with 14 bases between. This CDR3 comprises 16 residues. As DNA, the CDR3 is TGTGCCAGCGCTCCTCCGGGACCCTCTGGGGCCAACGTCCTGACTTTC. Residues: CASAPPGPSGANVLTF.

This clonotype occurred many times. This chain links TRBV19 with TRBJ2-1, with 9 bases aligning to TRBD1. CDR3 length: 16 amino acids. CDR1 is LNHDA and CDR2 is SQIVND in the germline V gene (reference sequence). With V trimmed by 4 bases and J by 0 bases, 4 bases remained unmatched. CDR3: CASSRGQGSSYNEQFF. CDR3 bases: TGTGCCAGTAGTAGGGGACAGGGAAGCTCCTACAATGAGCAGTTCTTC.

This clonotype has at least ten counts. This rearrangement joins TRBV3-1 to TRBJ2-7; 7 positions agree with TRBD2. V shed 1 base and J 2 bases; nucleotides not matched to a gene: 2. Germline V gene data show CDR1 as LGHDT and CDR2 as YNNKEL (reference sequence). The CDR3 has 14 residues. The CDR3 spells CASSQVRGTYEQYF. The CDR3 region has the DNA TGTGCCAGCAGCCAAGTGCGGGGGACCTACGAGCAGTACTTC.

The V gene is TRBV5-4, the J gene TRBJ2-7; the D is unclear. V shed 0 bases and J shed 6 bases, with 16 bases lying between them. From germline, CDR1 is SGHNT and CDR2 YYREEE (reference sequence). The CDR3 is made up of 15 amino acids. DNA for the CDR3: TGTGCCAGCAGCTTGGAGAGAGGCGATCCCTCCGAGCAGTACTTC. Translating gives CASSLERGDPSEQYF.

The chain employs TRBV6-2 or TRBV6-3 and TRBJ1-1; 9 bases match TRBD1. The CDR3 is made up of 14 amino acids. V dropped 6 bases and J dropped 5; count of bases not matched to a gene: 7. The germline V gene has CDR1 MNHEY and CDR2 SVGEGT. DNA for the CDR3: TGTGCCAGCAGAGACAACAGGGGGCTGACTGAAGCTTTCTTT. Translating gives CASRDNRGLTEAFF.

The table lists this clonotype with many counts. The V and J genes are TRBV5-1 and TRBJ2-7; TRBD1 aligns across 9 bases. Germline V gives CDR1 SGHRS, CDR2 YFSETQ. The J segment lost 6 bases and the V segment lost 4 bases, leaving 5 bases of the junction unmatched. CDR3 length: 13 amino acids. CDR3 bases: TGCGCCAGCAGCCTACAGGGGGCCAGCGAGCAGTACTTC. It yields the protein CASSLQGASEQYF.

The sample holds a few counts of this clonotype. This chain joins TRBV4-2 and TRBJ1-2; 8 bases are a match to TRBD1. The trim removed 2 bases at V and 2 bases at J, leaving 4 bases unmatched. The CDR3 consists of 15 residues. Looked up from germline, CDR1 is LGHNA and CDR2 is YNFKEQ. The DNA of the CDR3 is TGTGCCAGCAGCCAAAGACGACAGGGGAACTATGGCTACACCTTC. This sequence encodes CASSQRRQGNYGYTF.

There are a few counts of this clonotype. The V gene is TRBV6-5, the J gene TRBJ2-3; D is ambiguous. Germline CDR1 and CDR2: MNHEY and SVGAGI. V gave up 7 bases and J gave up 0 bases, with 11 bases separating them. The CDR3 spans 14 residues. The CDR3 nucleotides read TGTGCCAGCACGGCCGCCACTAGCACAGATACGCAGTATTTT. As protein: CASTAATSTDTQYF.

The chain carries TRBV20-1 and TRBJ2-7, with 9 bases matching TRBD1. CDR3 length equals 14 residues. The germline V gene encodes CDR1 DFQATT and CDR2 SNEGSKA (reference sequence). Trimming removed 6 bases from V and 3 bases from J; junction bases left unmatched: 9. The CDR3 nucleotides are TGCAGTGCCATCCCGGGACAGGGCCGCTACGAGCAGTACTTC. Amino acids: CSAIPGQGRYEQYF.

This clonotype was recorded a few times. This chain links TRBV2 with TRBJ1-5, with TRBD1 as a possible D gene (6 bases). V lost 4 bases to trimming and J lost 3 bases, with 13 bases between them. Germline-derived CDR1 and CDR2 are SNHLY and FYNNEI. This CDR3 has 15 residues. For the CDR3, the DNA is TGTGCCAGCAGTGGGCAGGGGACGAACAATCAGCCCCAGCATTTT. This sequence encodes CASSGQGTNNQPQHF.

The rearrangement uses TRBV6-2 or TRBV6-3 and TRBJ2-7, with a weak D call TRBD2 (6 bases). The CDR3 totals 13 residues. Germline assignment: CDR1 MNHEY and CDR2 SVGEGT. V was shortened by 2 bases and J by 6 bases, with 11 bases between the two germline ends. The CDR3 protein is CASSYSGFGEQYF. CDR3 bases: TGTGCCAGCAGTTACAGCGGGTTCGGCGAGCAGTACTTC.

This clonotype was detected only a few times. The chain joins TRBV28 to TRBJ2-1; D not resolved. This CDR3 has 11 amino acids. CDR1 MDHEN and CDR2 SYDVKM come from the germline V gene. Trimming removed 7 bases from V and 10 bases from J, with 11 bases in between. DNA of the CDR3: TGTGCCAGCACCTCCGCCGGGGAGCAGTTCTTC. Translated: CASTSAGEQFF.